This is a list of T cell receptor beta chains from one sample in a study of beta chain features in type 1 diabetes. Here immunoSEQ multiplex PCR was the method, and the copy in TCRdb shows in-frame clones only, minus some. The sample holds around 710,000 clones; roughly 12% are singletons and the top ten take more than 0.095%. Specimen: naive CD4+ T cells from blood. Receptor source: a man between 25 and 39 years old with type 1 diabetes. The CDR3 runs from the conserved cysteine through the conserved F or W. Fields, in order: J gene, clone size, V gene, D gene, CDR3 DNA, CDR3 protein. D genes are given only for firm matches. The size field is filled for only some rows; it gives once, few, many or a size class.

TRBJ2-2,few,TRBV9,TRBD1,TGTGCCAGCAGCACCGGGACAGGGTTATTTGTAGCCGGGGAGCTGTTTTTT,CASSTGTGLFVAGELFF
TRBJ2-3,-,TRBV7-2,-,TGTGCCAGCAGCTTCGTCTCGGAGGAAGATACGCAGTATTTT,CASSFVSEEDTQYF
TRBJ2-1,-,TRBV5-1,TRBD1,TGCGCCAGCAGCTTATGGGACAGTCTCAATGAGCAGTTCTTC,CASSLWDSLNEQFF
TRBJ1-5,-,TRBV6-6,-,TGTGCCAGCAGACTGATAGGGGATGGAAATCAGCCCCAGCATTTT,CASRLIGDGNQPQHF
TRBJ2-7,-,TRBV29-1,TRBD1,TGCAGCGTCGATAGGACAGGGAGCGACGAGCAGTACTTC,CSVDRTGSDEQYF
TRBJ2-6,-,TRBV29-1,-,TGCAGCGTGGGATTCTCCAAGGGGGGGTCGGGACGTTCGGCTACCTCTGGGGCCAACGTCCTGACTTTC,CSVGFSKGGSGRSATSGANVLTF
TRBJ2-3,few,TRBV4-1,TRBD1,TGCGCCAGCAACTCTCGTGGGACAGGGGGAGATACGCAGTATTTT,CASNSRGTGGDTQYF
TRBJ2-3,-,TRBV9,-,TGTGCCAGCAGCGTGGGCGTTAGCACAGATACGCAGTATTTT,CASSVGVSTDTQYF
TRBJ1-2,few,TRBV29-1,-,TGCAGCGTTGTCCAGGGGCTAGTGGGCTACACCTTC,CSVVQGLVGYTF
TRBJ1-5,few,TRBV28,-,TGTGCCAGCAGTTTTTCTGTGGGGCAGCCCCAGCATTTT,CASSFSVGQPQHF
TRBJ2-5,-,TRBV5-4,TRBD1,TGTGCCAGCAGCTTGGTCCAGGGGGAGGAGACCCAGTACTTC,CASSLVQGEETQYF
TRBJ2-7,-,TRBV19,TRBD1,TGTGCCAGCCGGGACAGGGCGTACGAGCAGTACTTC,CASRDRAYEQYF
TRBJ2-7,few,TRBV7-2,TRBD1,TGTGCCAGCAGCCTCGGACAGGGCGCCTACGAGCAGTACTTC,CASSLGQGAYEQYF
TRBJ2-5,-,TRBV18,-,TGTGCCAGCTCACCTCCCGGGACATTAGAGACCCAGTACTTC,CASSPPGTLETQYF
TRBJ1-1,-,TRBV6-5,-,TGTGCCAGCAGTTCTCGACAGTACACTGAAGCTTTCTTT,CASSSRQYTEAFF
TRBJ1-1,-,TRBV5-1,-,TGCGCCAGCAGCTTGGTACAGGCGAACACTGAAGCTTTCTTT,CASSLVQANTEAFF
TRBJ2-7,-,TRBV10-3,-,TGTGCCACCTCAGGGTCCTACGAGCAGTACTTC,CATSGSYEQYF
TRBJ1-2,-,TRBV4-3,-,TGCGCCAGCAGCCCGAGGGGGGCCTATGGCTACACCTTC,CASSPRGAYGYTF
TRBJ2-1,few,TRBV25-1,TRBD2,TGTGCCAGCAGTGAAGGGACTAGCGGGGGGGCCTACAATGAGCAGTTCTTC,CASSEGTSGGAYNEQFF
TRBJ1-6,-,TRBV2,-,TGTGCCAGCAGTGAATATTGGACGGCTAATAATTCACCCCTCCACTTT,CASSEYWTANNSPLHF
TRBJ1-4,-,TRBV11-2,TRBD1,TGTGCCAGCAGCTTAGATGGGACAGGGAATGAAAAACTGTTTTTT,CASSLDGTGNEKLFF
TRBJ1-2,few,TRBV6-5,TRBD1,TGTGCCAGCGGACAGGTTGGGTCGAGTGGCTACACCTTC,CASGQVGSSGYTF
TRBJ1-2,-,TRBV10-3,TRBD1,TGTGCCATCAGTGACCCTACCGGGACAGGGCCTAACTATGGCTACACCTTC,CAISDPTGTGPNYGYTF
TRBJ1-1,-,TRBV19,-,TGTGCCAGTAGTTATCGGCTTGGGTACACTGAAGCTTTCTTT,CASSYRLGYTEAFF
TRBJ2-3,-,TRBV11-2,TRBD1,TGTGCCAGCAGTACCCTCACCAGGGGGCAGGGAGATACGCAGTATTTT,CASSTLTRGQGDTQYF
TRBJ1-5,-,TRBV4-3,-,TGCGCCAGCAGCCAAGATCCAGCGACCAATCAGCCCCAGCATTTT,CASSQDPATNQPQHF
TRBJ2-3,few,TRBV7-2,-,TGTGCCAGCAGCGATACTTCTGGTATGGATACGCAGTATTTT,CASSDTSGMDTQYF
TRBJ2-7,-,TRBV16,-,TGTGCCAGCAGCCAAGGGACTCCCTCCTACGAGCAGTACTTC,CASSQGTPSYEQYF
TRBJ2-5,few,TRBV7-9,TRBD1,TGTGCCAGCAGCCGATGGGACAGGGATGCGGAGACCCAGTACTTC,CASSRWDRDAETQYF
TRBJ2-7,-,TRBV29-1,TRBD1,TGCAGCGGAGGGACAGGGGAGTACTTC,CSGGTGEYF
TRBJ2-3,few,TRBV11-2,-,TGTGCCAGCAGCTTATTGGTATCTAGCACAGATACGCAGTATTTT,CASSLLVSSTDTQYF
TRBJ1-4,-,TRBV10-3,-,TGTGCCATCAGTGAGGCGCCTTTGAATGAAAAACTGTTTTTT,CAISEAPLNEKLFF
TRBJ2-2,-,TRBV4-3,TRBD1,TGCGCCAGCAGCCAGGGTCCGGTCCTCGGACAGGGGTGGAACACCGGGGAGCTGTTTTTT,CASSQGPVLGQGWNTGELFF
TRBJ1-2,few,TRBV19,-,TGTGCCAGTAGTACAACCTCAGGGTTTGGCTACACCTTC,CASSTTSGFGYTF
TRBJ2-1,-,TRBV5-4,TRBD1,TGTGCCAGCAGCAAGGGACAGGGGGCGAGGGATGAGCAGTTCTTC,CASSKGQGARDEQFF
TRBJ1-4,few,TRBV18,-,TGTGCCAGCTCACCACAGGGGCGAACTGCAACTAATGAAAAACTGTTTTTT,CASSPQGRTATNEKLFF
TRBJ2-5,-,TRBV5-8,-,TGTGCCAGCAGCTTGGGCAGCGGGTACATTCAAGAGACCCAGTACTTC,CASSLGSGYIQETQYF
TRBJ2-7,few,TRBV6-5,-,TGTGCCAGCAGTTACGGCTATTTTGATGCCTACGAGCAGTACTTC,CASSYGYFDAYEQYF
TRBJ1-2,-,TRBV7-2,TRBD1,TGTGCCAGCAGCCCCCAGGGGGTCTATGGCTACACCTTC,CASSPQGVYGYTF
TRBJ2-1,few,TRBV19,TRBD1,TGTGCCAGTGGTACAGCCGGGACAGGGCGGTTGGGTGAGCAGTTCTTC,CASGTAGTGRLGEQFF
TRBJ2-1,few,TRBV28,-,TGTGCCAGCAGCCTCCGTCCTTATGAGCAGTTCTTC,CASSLRPYEQFF
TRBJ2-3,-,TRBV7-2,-,TGTGCCAGCAGCTTACAGGGCCTGGGAGATACGCAGTATTTT,CASSLQGLGDTQYF
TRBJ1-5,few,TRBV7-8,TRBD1,TGTGCCAGCAGCTTAGAAGGACAGGGGGTTCAGCCCCAGCATTTT,CASSLEGQGVQPQHF
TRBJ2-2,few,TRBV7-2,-,TGTGCCAGCAGCTTCGCGAAAGGGACGAGCACCGGGGAGCTGTTTTTT,CASSFAKGTSTGELFF
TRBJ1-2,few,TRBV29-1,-,TGCAGCTCCCGGACAGACCCCTATGGCTACACCTTC,CSSRTDPYGYTF
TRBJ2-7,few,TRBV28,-,TGTGCCAGCAGTTTGTCTATGAGAGTCCTAGGAACCTACGAGCAGTACTTC,CASSLSMRVLGTYEQYF
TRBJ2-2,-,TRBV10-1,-,TGCGCCAGCAAACCGAACACCGGGGAGCTGTTTTTT,CASKPNTGELFF
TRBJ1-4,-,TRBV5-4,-,TGTGCCAGCAGCCAGAGAGATAATGAAAAACTGTTTTTT,CASSQRDNEKLFF
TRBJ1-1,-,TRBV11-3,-,TGTGCCAGCAGCTTAACGGGGGCGCTCACTGAAGCTTTCTTT,CASSLTGALTEAFF
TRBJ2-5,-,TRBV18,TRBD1,TGTGCCAGCTCACCAGGTACAGGGGGCGGAGAGACCCAGTACTTC,CASSPGTGGGETQYF
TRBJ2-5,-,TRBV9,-,TGTGCCAGCAGCGTAGGGGGGCTTGATGAGACCCAGTACTTC,CASSVGGLDETQYF
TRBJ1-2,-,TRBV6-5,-,TGTGCCAGCAGTTCCCCGACGGTTACTAACTATGGCTACACCTTC,CASSSPTVTNYGYTF
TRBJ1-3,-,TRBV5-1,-,TGCGCCAGCAGCTTGGAGGCCTCAAACTCTGGAAACACCATATATTTT,CASSLEASNSGNTIYF
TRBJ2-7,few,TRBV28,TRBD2,TGTGCCAGCATCACATCGACTAGCGGGGGGCGCGAGCAGTACTTC,CASITSTSGGREQYF